Below, 17 T cell receptor beta chains from the same sample are listed, as sequenced in a study of T cells after yellow fever vaccination. TCRdb passed the 5' RACE reads through MiXCR, listing each CDR3 protein once. The profile shows approximately 300,000 distinct CDR3 sequences, around 11% of them singletons. Sequenced material: CD4+ T cells sorted from PBMCs, taken 45 days after the yellow fever booster vaccination. These receptors all come from a man between 18 and 35 years old who received the YFV17D yellow fever vaccine.

Ten or more counts support this clonotype. V and J are TRBV6-2 or TRBV6-3 and TRBJ2-5; D gene uncertain. V lost 0 bases and J lost 3, with 8 bases in between. The CDR3 has 14 amino acids. The germline CDR1 and CDR2 sequences are MNHEY and SVGEGT. The DNA for the CDR3 is TGTGCCAGCAGTTACTCGGTCATCGAAGAGACCCAGTACTTC. It is translated as CASSYSVIEETQYF.

This chain uses TRBV7-2 with TRBJ2-5; D might be TRBD2 (7 bases). Germline CDR1 reads SGHTA; CDR2 reads FQGNSA. Deletions cut 5 bases from V and 7 bases from J, with 17 bases between. The CDR3 spans 14 residues. CDR3 nucleotides: TGTGCCAGCAGCATCCCCGCGGGGGCCGGGACCCAGTACTTC. This translates into CASSIPAGAGTQYF.

This clonotype was observed many times. Sequence at one end of the junction differs from germline and may be a read error. The chain employs TRBV4-2 and TRBJ2-1; D not resolved. The germline V gene encodes CDR1 LGHNA and CDR2 YNFKEQ. This CDR3 is 12 amino acids long. The CDR3 region has the DNA TGTGCCAGCAGCCAAGACGGGCGGCAGGAAGTCTTC. This encodes CASSQDGRQEVF.

This clonotype was counted between two and nine times. The chain has TRBV20-1 and TRBJ2-5; 8 positions agree with TRBD1. This CDR3 spans 15 amino acids. V was clipped by 1 base and J by 3 bases; unmatched bases: 7. Looked up from germline, CDR1 is DFQATT and CDR2 is SNEGSKA (reference sequence). This CDR3 is CSARGVTGEEETQYF. CDR3 nucleotide sequence: TGCAGTGCTAGAGGGGTGACAGGGGAGGAAGAGACCCAGTACTTC.

In this sample, this clonotype turned up a few times. The chain is built from TRBV28 and TRBJ1-1; D is possibly TRBD1 (5 bases). This CDR3 spans 14 amino acids. Germline loops: CDR1 MDHEN, CDR2 SYDVKM. V shed 5 bases and J shed 0 bases, with 10 bases lying between them. The CDR3 sequence is CASSGTTVNTEAFF. For the CDR3, the DNA is TGTGCCAGCAGTGGGACGACCGTGAACACTGAAGCTTTCTTT.

This clonotype was seen a handful of times. The V call is TRBV30, the J call TRBJ2-3; the D gene is possibly TRBD1 (6 bases). The CDR3 has 14 residues. V was trimmed by 1 base and J by 0 bases, leaving 8 bases between them. Germline V gene lookup returns CDR1 GTSNPN and CDR2 SVGIG (reference sequence). CDR3 amino acids: CAWSGTGSTDTQYF. CDR3 bases: TGTGCCTGGAGTGGAACAGGGAGCACAGATACGCAGTATTTT.

V and J are TRBV7-2 and TRBJ2-3, with D tentatively TRBD2 (5 bases). Germline V gene sequence: CDR1 SGHTA, CDR2 FQGNSA. The CDR3 extends over 16 amino acids. The germline V and J ends were trimmed by 2 bases and 3 bases, with 15 bases remaining between them. In DNA, the CDR3 is TGTGCCAGCAGCTTAAAAGGGCTCCCGGGGACAGATACGCAGTATTTT. Its translation is CASSLKGLPGTDTQYF.

In this sample, this clonotype turned up many times. The V call is TRBV7-2, the J call TRBJ2-5; 9 bases map to TRBD2. After removal of 6 bases from V and 2 bases from J, the junction contained 4 bases not matched to a gene. The CDR3 is made up of 14 amino acids. Germline CDR1 and CDR2: SGHTA and FQGNSA. This CDR3 reads CASSRAGGQETQYF. CDR3 in DNA: TGTGCCAGCAGTCGAGCGGGGGGACAAGAGACCCAGTACTTC.

The chain combines TRBV5-1 with TRBJ2-4, with D perhaps TRBD1 (6 bases). Germline loops: CDR1 SGHRS, CDR2 YFSETQ. With 0 bases removed from V and 11 bases from J, the gap between germline ends came to 9 bases. CDR3 length equals 12 residues. The CDR3 sequence is CASSLVQGLQYF. DNA for the CDR3: TGCGCCAGCAGCTTGGTGCAGGGGCTTCAGTACTTC.

The gene calls are TRBV2 and TRBJ1-2; D uncertain. The germline V gene encodes CDR1 SNHLY and CDR2 FYNNEI. The CDR3 loop spans 14 amino acids. The germline V and J ends were trimmed by 6 bases and 4 bases, with 15 bases remaining between them. The CDR3 sequence: CASSGSLGSYGYTF. CDR3 DNA sequence: TGTGCCAGCAGCGGAAGTCTCGGATCCTATGGCTACACCTTC.

The chain recombines TRBV7-2 with TRBJ2-7, with TRBD2 matching over 8 bases. The germline V gene encodes CDR1 SGHTA and CDR2 FQGNSA. V dropped 5 bases and J dropped 6; count of bases not matched to a gene: 9. This CDR3 has 14 amino acids. The CDR3 loop reads CASSPQRGPGEQYF. The CDR3 nucleotides read TGTGCCAGCAGCCCTCAGCGGGGGCCGGGCGAGCAGTACTTC.

This clonotype occurred a few times. The chain employs TRBV28 and TRBJ1-1; 7 nucleotides match TRBD1. CDR3 size: 15 residues. Germline V CDR1 and CDR2: MDHEN, SYDVKM. V was clipped by 6 bases and J by 2 bases; unmatched bases: 9. The CDR3 bases are TGTGCCAGCAGCCAACAGGGGATTAGAAACACTGAAGCTTTCTTT. Translating gives CASSQQGIRNTEAFF. Drawing the rest from reference TRBV28 and TRBJ1-1, the complete variable domain is DVKVTQSSRYLVKRTGEKVFLECVQDMDHENMFWYRQDPGLGLRLIYFSYDVKMKEKGDIPEGYSVSREKKERFSLILESASTNQTSMYLCASSQQGIRNTEAFFGQGTRLTVV.

This clonotype was counted between two and nine times. The V and J genes are TRBV10-3 and TRBJ1-1; no clear D. V gave up 5 bases and J gave up 1 base, with 14 bases separating them. The CDR3 is 15 residues long. Germline loops: CDR1 ENHRY, CDR2 SYGVKD. The CDR3 protein is CAISSLETANTEAFF. The DNA of the CDR3 is TGTGCCATCAGTTCTCTGGAGACTGCGAACACTGAAGCTTTCTTT.

This chain joins TRBV4-1 and TRBJ1-2, with D hard to call. This CDR3 has 16 amino acids. Per germline, CDR1 MGHRA and CDR2 YSYEKL. V was clipped by 1 base and J by 3 bases, with 15 bases between them. CDR3 nucleotide sequence: TGCGCCAGCAGCCAAGCTCTCCCCGGCACATACTATGGCTACACCTTC. Its protein product is CASSQALPGTYYGYTF.

This clonotype was seen a few times. The chain combines TRBV5-1 with TRBJ2-3; D is tentatively TRBD1 or TRBD2 (5 bases each). V was cut by 4 bases and J by 5 bases, with 17 bases left in between. CDR3 length equals 15 residues. The germline V gene has CDR1 SGHRS and CDR2 YFSETQ. The CDR3 DNA reads TGCGCCAGCAGCCCCGGGATGGGGGTTGGAGATACGCAGTATTTT. It codes for CASSPGMGVGDTQYF.

This clonotype came up many times. The genes are TRBV7-2 and TRBJ2-3; 12 nucleotides match TRBD2. Per the germline V gene, CDR1 is SGHTA and CDR2 is FQGNSA. The CDR3 is made up of 16 amino acids. With 4 bases clipped from V and 3 bases from J, the junction kept 5 bases outside the gene matches. The CDR3 bases are TGTGCCAGCAGCTCATCTCTAGCGGGGGGGACAGATACGCAGTATTTT. Protein sequence: CASSSSLAGGTDTQYF. The whole variable domain, remainder taken from reference TRBV7-2 and TRBJ2-3, is GAGVSQSPSNKVTEKGKDVELRCDPISGHTALYWYRQSLGQGLEFLIYFQGNSAPDKSGLPSDRFSAERTGGSVSTLTIQRTQQEDSAVYLCASSSSLAGGTDTQYFGPGTRLTVL.

The V call is TRBV15, the J call TRBJ2-3; 10 bases map to TRBD1. After removal of 0 bases from V and 4 bases from J, the junction contained 4 bases not matched to a gene. The CDR3 consists of 16 residues. Germline assignment: CDR1 LNHNV and CDR2 YYDKDF (reference sequence). CDR3 residues: CATSRDSGQGADTQYF. CDR3 in DNA: TGTGCCACCAGCAGAGATTCCGGACAGGGGGCAGATACGCAGTATTTT.